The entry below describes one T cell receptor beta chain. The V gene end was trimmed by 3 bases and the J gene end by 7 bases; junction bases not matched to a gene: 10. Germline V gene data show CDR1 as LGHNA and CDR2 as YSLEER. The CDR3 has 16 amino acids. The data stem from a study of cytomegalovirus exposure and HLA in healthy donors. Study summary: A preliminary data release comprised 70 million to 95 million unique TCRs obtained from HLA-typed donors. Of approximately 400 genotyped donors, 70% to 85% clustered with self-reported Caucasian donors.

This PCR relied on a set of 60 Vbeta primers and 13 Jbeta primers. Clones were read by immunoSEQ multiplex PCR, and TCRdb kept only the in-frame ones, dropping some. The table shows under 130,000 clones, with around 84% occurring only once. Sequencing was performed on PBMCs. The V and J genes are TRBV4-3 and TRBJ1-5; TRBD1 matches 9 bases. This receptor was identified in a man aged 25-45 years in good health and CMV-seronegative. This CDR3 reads CASSQVWLGQGQPQHF. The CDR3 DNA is TGCGCCAGCAGCCAGGTGTGGTTAGGACAGGGGCAGCCCCAGCATTTT.